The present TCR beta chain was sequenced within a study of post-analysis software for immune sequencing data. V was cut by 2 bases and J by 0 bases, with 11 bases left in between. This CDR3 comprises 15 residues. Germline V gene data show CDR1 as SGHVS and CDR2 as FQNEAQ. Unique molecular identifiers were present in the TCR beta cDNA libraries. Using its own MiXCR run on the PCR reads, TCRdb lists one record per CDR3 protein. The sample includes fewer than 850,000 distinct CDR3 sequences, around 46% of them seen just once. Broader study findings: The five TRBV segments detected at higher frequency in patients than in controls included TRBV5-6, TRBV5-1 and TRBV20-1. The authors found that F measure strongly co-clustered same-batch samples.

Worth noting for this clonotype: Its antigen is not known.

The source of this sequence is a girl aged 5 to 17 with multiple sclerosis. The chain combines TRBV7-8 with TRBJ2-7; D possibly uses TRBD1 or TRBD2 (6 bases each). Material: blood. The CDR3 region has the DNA TGTGCCAGCAGCTTAAGGGGGGCCCCCTCCTACGAGCAGTACTTC. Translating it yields CASSLRGAPSYEQYF.